One and the same sample provided the 6 T cell receptor beta chains below, sequenced in a study of cytomegalovirus exposure and HLA in healthy donors. This PCR relied on a set of 60 Vbeta primers and 13 Jbeta primers. Only in-frame clones appear in the TCRdb table, and some are missing; sequencing was by immunoSEQ multiplex PCR. Here the sample spans hundreds of thousands of clones, approximately 70% being singletons. Specimen: PBMCs. The receptor set was obtained from a female donor in good health and CMV-seronegative.

This clone has only a few counts. The rearrangement joins TRBV7-2 to TRBJ2-1; TRBD1 matches 10 bases. Germline-derived CDR1 and CDR2 are SGHTA and FQGNSA. CDR3 length: 15 amino acids. V lost 5 bases and J lost 4; bases outside the gene matches: 5. CDR3 DNA sequence: TGTGCCAGCAGCCTAGGACAGGGGGGTTACAATGAGCAGTTCTTC. Amino acid sequence: CASSLGQGGYNEQFF. The whole variable domain, remainder taken from reference TRBV7-2 and TRBJ2-1, is GAGVSQSPSNKVTEKGKDVELRCDPISGHTALYWYRQSLGQGLEFLIYFQGNSAPDKSGLPSDRFSAERTGGSVSTLTIQRTQQEDSAVYLCASSLGQGGYNEQFFGPGTRLTVL.

This clone turned up a few times. V and J are TRBV5-1 and TRBJ2-7; TRBD1 agrees at 8 bases. The CDR3 extends over 15 amino acids. With V trimmed by 0 bases and J by 5 bases, 7 bases remained unmatched. Looked up from germline, CDR1 is SGHRS and CDR2 is YFSETQ. The CDR3 region is CASSLARGLFDEQYF. CDR3 nucleotide sequence: TGCGCCAGCAGCTTGGCCAGGGGGCTCTTCGACGAGCAGTACTTC. The full variable domain, its missing parts supplied by reference TRBV5-1 and TRBJ2-7, is KAGVTQTPRYLIKTRGQQVTLSCSPISGHRSVSWYQQTPGQGLQFLFEYFSETQRNKGNFPGRFSGRQFSNSRSEMNVSTLELGDSALYLCASSLARGLFDEQYFGPGTRLTVT.

The chain combines TRBV5-4 with TRBJ2-3, with 11 bases that match TRBD2. The germline gives CDR1 SGHNT, CDR2 YYREEE (reference sequence). CDR3 length: 16 amino acids. With 2 bases clipped from V and 2 bases from J, the junction kept 4 bases outside the gene matches. The DNA for the CDR3 is TGTGCCAGCAGCTTACGACTAGCGGGATCCACAGATACGCAGTATTTT. Translated: CASSLRLAGSTDTQYF.

On this clone itself: The CDR3 does not close with the conserved phenylalanine or tryptophan, likely indicating a read error. This chain connects TRBV5-1 to TRBJ1-2; tentative D call: TRBD1 (6 bases). There are 16 residues in the CDR3. CDR1 is SGHRS and CDR2 is YFSETQ in the germline V gene. V lost 3 bases, J lost 0 bases, and 15 bases lay in between. CDR3 amino acids: CASSSDRSSPNYGYTL. In nucleotides, the CDR3 is TGCGCCAGCAGCTCTGACAGGAGCTCTCCTAACTATGGCTACACCCTC.

This chain uses TRBV28 with TRBJ2-7; TRBD2 agrees at 8 bases. There are 15 residues in the CDR3. V lost 4 bases and J lost 6; bases outside the gene matches: 11. Germline values: CDR1 MDHEN, CDR2 SYDVKM. CDR3: CASSYQSGGLGEQYF. CDR3 coding DNA: TGTGCCAGCAGTTATCAATCGGGAGGGCTTGGCGAGCAGTACTTC.

The V gene is TRBV6-5, the J gene TRBJ2-7; 9 positions match TRBD1. The V and J ends lost 4 bases and 2 bases, in that order; junction bases with no gene match: 6. In germline, CDR1 is MNHEY, CDR2 SVGAGI. The length of the CDR3 is 15 residues. The CDR3, as DNA: TGTGCCAGCAGTTGGTTGGGACAGGGTCCCTACGAGCAGTACTTC. Translation gives CASSWLGQGPYEQYF.